The clone carrying this T cell receptor (beta chain) has a single count. Its antigen is unknown. The PCR contained 60 Vbeta and 13 Jbeta primers. The method was immunoSEQ multiplex PCR; TCRdb's version includes in-frame clones alone and lacks a portion of them. The profile shows about 200,000 clones, more than 60% of them singletons. The length of the CDR3 is 14 residues. The V gene's germline CDR1 is ENHRY and CDR2 SYGVKD. Deletions cut 10 bases from V and 10 bases from J, with 23 bases between. This entry comes from a study of cytomegalovirus exposure and HLA in healthy donors. Overall study results and limits: As immune exposure information, only CMV serostatus was available. Indistinguishability led to the exclusion of some V segments, TRBV6-2 and TRBV6-3 included. Confirmation in vitro established that a few CMV-associated chains were specific for CMV antigens.

Sequenced input: PBMCs. The origin of this receptor is a man aged 35 to 55 in good health and CMV-seronegative. This chain links TRBV10-3 with TRBJ1-5; unclear D gene. Written as DNA, the CDR3 is TGTGCCACGGGGAGGGAAGGGTTCTACGGCCCCCAGCATTTT. It encodes CATGREGFYGPQHF.